This TCR beta chain emerged from a study of naive and memory T cell subsets. Study-level results: A few larger clonotypes appeared in naive repertoires, especially CD8, possibly memory cells re-expressing CD45RA.

Remarks on this clonotype: Its target is unknown.

CMV status came from CD4+ IFNgamma after overnight CMV lysate stimulation. The beta constant-region primer was an equimolar mix of two oligonucleotides covering TRBC1 and TRBC2. The ligated cDNA underwent four PCR rounds using SP2 and nested alpha and beta constant-region primers. TCRdb re-called the UMI-ligation and nested PCR reads with MiXCR, one entry per CDR3 protein. Of roughly 100,000 distinct CDR3 sequences listed, approximately 15% were seen once; the top ten hold about 3%. This sequence was found in a human donor in good health. The sequenced sample consisted of naive CD8+ T cells from blood.

The CDR3 region has the DNA TGCGCCAGCAGTCAAGTTGGGAACCAAGAGACCCAGTACTTC. It is translated as CASSQVGNQETQYF. This chain joins TRBV23-1 and TRBJ2-5, with D hard to call. TRBV23-1 is identified as an open reading frame with a role that is uncertain. With 2 bases removed from V and 0 bases from J, the gap between germline ends came to 7 bases. This CDR3 is built from 14 residues.